This T cell receptor beta chain was identified during a study of cytomegalovirus exposure and HLA in healthy donors (dated 2017 in TCRdb). Broadly, across the study: In an earlier analysis of 587 of the donors, less than 350 Gb of sequence data and approximately 120 million unique TCR beta sequences from 180 million or so T cells were reported. Approximately 300 gigabases of sequencing data and 70 million to 100 million unique TCR sequences made up an early release that covered approximately 700 HLA-typed donors. Among the roughly 410 genotyped donors, roughly 80% belonged to the genetic ancestry cluster associated with self-reported Caucasian donors. The study was designed to test whether signatures of past pathogen exposure could be identified by cataloging public T cell receptors. The T cell repertoires of 666 subjects were profiled by immunosequencing and related to cytomegalovirus serostatus. A separate validation cohort of roughly 120 different subjects was used in addition to the 666-subject first cohort. The study combined high-throughput TCR immunosequencing, statistical association of individual TCRs with disease status, and machine learning to predict cytomegalovirus infection status. A later analysis re-examined previously published TCR beta repertoires from more than 650 donors and added high-resolution HLA genotyping to investigate patterns of TCR occurrence. Rather than using new phenotypic data, the later analysis identified candidate immune exposures from TCR beta sequences and from how often those sequences occurred across donors. In an earlier analysis of 500 to 650 of the donors, high-throughput TCR beta sequencing was used to judge whether each TCR beta V gene segment behaved as functional or pseudogenic. Donor age, sex, ethnicity and CMV serostatus were collected together with the repertoire data. A later genetic analysis used genome-wide SNP genotypes for about 60% of the roughly 700 donors, treating that subset as a discovery cohort. All discovery cohort repertoires had been generated on a single sequencing platform. HLA typing included class I and class II loci at four-digit resolution. Typing coverage differed by locus: A, B, C, DRB1 and DQB1 were typed in about 620-640 donors, DQA1 in 522, DPA1 in over 600, and DPB1 in roughly 450. Five DR-DQ haplotypes were treated as single units for association and clustering because of strong linkage in the cohort. On average, roughly 240,000 unique TCR beta nucleotide sequences were sequenced per donor among a few hundred genotyped donors of the cohort, with around 19% of those sequences being non-productive. Results the study describes overall, beyond this receptor: V-gene and J-gene trimming of TCR beta chains was associated with a missense DCLRE1C variant in a later genetic analysis, and the association was replicated in an independent cohort. Linkage disequilibrium might explain the correlated functional status among segregating V segments, but an unknown experimental factor could not be ruled out. In an earlier analysis of a few hundred of the donors, most TCR beta V segments were observed in productive rearrangements about 87% or about 30% of the time, broadly matching IMGT annotations. According to a later analysis, parvovirus B19, influenza, CMV and Epstein-Barr virus appeared linked to several top co-occurrence clusters. Because counts were too low, seventeen rarely observed V segments, including chromosome 9 orphons, were excluded from the earlier analysis of around 590 of the donors. A total of 150 to 200 TCR beta chains were listed by the study as associated with cytomegalovirus. A later analysis found that HLA-associated TCR beta chains were more clonally expanded and had lower generation probabilities than equally common non-associated chains. It was suggested by the authors that the approach could potentially be generalized to other disease states and immunological phenotypes. A later analysis found that TCR association rates varied across HLA loci, with DRB1 alleles showing the most associated TCRs and HLA-C alleles the fewest. Assigning TCR associations to individual alleles was difficult when HLA alleles, especially DR and DQ, strongly co-occurred. The cohort was sequenced for TCR beta chains only, and without alpha or paired-chain data the features that could be detected were limited. HLA typing was unavailable for some donors at each locus, so association tests used only the typed subset. Most TCR sequences were observed very rarely across donors, whereas some public TCRs were present in many individuals. Roughly uniform sequencing depth across donors was assumed in presence/absence analyses, although this assumption may not hold. Immune exposure information for the cohort was limited to CMV serostatus. Some IMGT-functional V segments, including TRBV6-2 and TRBV6-3, could not be told apart with the 87-base-pair reads, so those segments were excluded. Three of the identified cytomegalovirus-associated TCR beta chains were confirmed in vitro to be specific for cytomegalovirus antigens. A later genetic analysis reported fewer N-insertions in productive TCRs among donors in an Asian-associated ancestry cluster than the roughly 700-donor mean. The classifier was reported to diagnose cytomegalovirus status with high specificity and sensitivity in both the original cohort and the validation cohort. A later analysis found that most CMV-associated TCR beta chains appeared HLA-restricted, with HLA associations seemingly driven largely by CMV exposure. In a later analysis, around 15,000 TCR beta sequences were associated with specific HLA alleles at a false discovery rate of 0.05. A further reported finding was that TCR beta sequences accurately predicted the HLA-A and HLA-B alleles for most subjects in the first cohort. A cluster of highly shared sequence variants was judged likely to represent a technical artifact of the sequencing pipeline.

The cohort consisted of more than 650 healthy bone marrow donors. All cohort members were sampled while nominally healthy, although unrecorded immune exposures were likely present. The donor tested CMV seropositive and was one of the 289 seropositive cohort members. Every donor gave a peripheral blood sample, and the peripheral blood mononuclear cells from that sample were used for TCR beta sequencing. Genomic DNA extraction from the blood cell samples was performed with the Qiagen DNeasy Blood Extraction Kit. Receptor libraries were prepared by the immunoSEQ multiplex PCR assay. The multiplex PCR relied on a mix of 60 forward primers for TCR Vbeta segments and 13 reverse primers for TCR Jbeta segments. A multiplex PCR assay on genomic DNA amplified the CDR3 region of rearranged TCR beta genes. The amplified TCR beta libraries were sequenced on the Illumina HiSeq System as 87-base-pair reads. In the authors' own workflow: A later analysis tallied 70 million to 100 million unique TCR beta chains across the approximately 670 repertoires, and about 10 million of those chains were shared by two or more donors. To remove PCR and sequencing errors, raw reads were error-corrected and collapsed into unique sequences using a nearest-neighbor algorithm that merged closely related sequences. V, D and J gene segments were assigned by aligning CDR3 sequences to IMGT reference sequences. For a sequence to be retained, a match of at least six nucleotides to both a V gene segment and a J gene segment was required. A rearrangement counted as productive if the CDR3 had no stop codons and remained in frame with V and J, and every other rearrangement counted as non-productive. Following IMGT convention, CDR3 was defined as the stretch from the second conserved V-encoded cysteine to the conserved J-encoded phenylalanine. Sequences without an unambiguous match to a single V gene segment were excluded from the earlier analysis of a few hundred of the donors. An earlier analysis of 450 to 650 of the donors called V segments functional above 56.7% productive rearrangements and segregating when the between-donor standard deviation exceeded 5%. A statistical classification framework was developed to diagnose cytomegalovirus status using the catalog of TCR beta chain sequences. A later analysis assigned V and J genes by comparing TCR nucleotide sequences with IMGT/GENE-DB human TR gene sequences. In a later analysis, CDR3 sequences and most-parsimonious VDJ recombination scenarios were assigned using the TCRdist pipeline. In a later analysis, every TCR beta chain was defined by the combination of its CDR3 amino acid sequence and its V-gene family, and reads without a unique V-gene family were dropped. In a later analysis, 450 to 600 highly shared, low-generation-probability nucleotide sequences were removed to address suspected cross-contamination and a sequencing artifact. A later analysis calculated a clonal expansion index for each public chain from normalized within-repertoire ranks of inferred template counts. Generation probabilities in a later analysis came from a VDJ recombination model fitted to out-of-frame rearrangements, and those results were checked against IGoR. Hypergeometric tests were used in a later analysis to score TCR-TCR, TCR-HLA and TCR-CMV co-occurrence, with a repertoire-size bias correction applied to the TCR pairs. False discovery rates were estimated in a later analysis by permuting HLA or CMV assignments 20 times. In a later analysis, co-occurring TCRs were grouped using DBSCAN, with TCRdist sequence similarity added in when clustering inside HLA-allele-positive subsets. Co-occurrence clustering excluded repertoires with fewer than 30,000 or more than 120,000 public chains, plus five with anomalous nucleotide sharing. TCRdb provides this immuneACCESS table in a form limited to in-frame rearrangements. Some clones are lacking; in checked studies, under half of them reflect an unresolved V gene, and why the rest are absent is not known. The D gene and trimming were derived from the DNA, and the V and J assignments and clone size from that table. The sample yields roughly 130,000 clones; 75% to 85% were counted once. The top ten clones comprise approximately 10% of the sample.

Trimming leaves V shorter by 3 bases and J shorter by 5 bases, with the junction holding 7 bases beyond the gene matches. The CDR3, cysteine through phenylalanine, is 17 amino acids long. The DNA shown is the 51-base CDR3, in frame from base 1. As encoded in the germline V gene (reference sequence), CDR1 is LNHDA while CDR2 is SQIVND. To note about this clone: No antigen is known for it. Base quality data are lacking; no much larger clone is found one base away.

The clonotype was recovered from a male donor in good health and CMV-seropositive. The specimen was PBMCs. The chain employs TRBV19 and TRBJ2-1; 13 middle bases align to TRBD2. CDR3 reads: CASSIRGLAGVHNEQFF. The nucleotide sequence is TGTGCCAGTAGTATCCGAGGACTAGCGGGAGTGCACAATGAGCAGTTCTTC.